The rows below give T cell receptor beta chains drawn from one sample of a study of regulatory T cells in long-lasting Graves disease. TCRdb itself ran the multiplex PCR reads through MiXCR, one entry per CDR3 protein. The data show 550,000 to 600,000 distinct CDR3 sequences, roughly 15% seen once. The same sample was also used in a study of T cells in Graves' hyperthyroidism and ophthalmopathy.

This specimen consisted of peripheral blood mononuclear cells (PBMCs), obtained at new diagnosis, from a patient treated with antithyroid drugs. All receptors derive from a man between 18 and 35 years old with Graves disease. Each CDR3 is given with its conserved first and last residue. D genes are given only for firm matches. Size values are once, few and many counts, or a class for expanded clones, and some rows have none.

clone size,J gene,V gene,D gene,CDR3 DNA,CDR3 protein
.,TRBJ2-5,TRBV4-1,.,TGCGCCAGCAGCCACCGACTATCGGGAGTCTCCCAAGAGACCCAGTACTTC,CASSHRLSGVSQETQYF
.,TRBJ2-1,TRBV28,TRBD2,TGTGCCAGCCTCCCGATCCGGACTAGCGGAGTAAATGAGCAGTTCTTC,CASLPIRTSGVNEQFF
.,TRBJ2-7,TRBV4-1,.,TGCGCCAGCAGCCCTGCAGGGGCTGGGGAGCAGTACTTC,CASSPAGAGEQYF
many,TRBJ2-7,TRBV6-1,TRBD2,TGTGCCAGCAGTGAACGCGGGAGGGTCTACGAGCAGTACTTC,CASSERGRVYEQYF
few,TRBJ1-5,TRBV6-1,.,TGTGCCAGCAATATTAACTCTCTTGGGACCGTAGGCAAGCAGCCCCAGCATTTT,CASNINSLGTVGKQPQHF
.,TRBJ1-4,TRBV14,TRBD1,TGTGCCAGCAGCCAAGAGACAGGGCGGAGTGAAAAACTGTTTTTT,CASSQETGRSEKLFF
many,TRBJ2-1,TRBV12-3/TRBV12-4,.,TGTGCCAGCAACAGGGACCGCGCCTTTTACAATGAGCAGTTCTTC,CASNRDRAFYNEQFF
.,TRBJ2-4,TRBV4-1,TRBD1,TGCGCCAGCAGCCCTGAGGGAGTGGGACAGATATCTTTAGGAAACATTCAGTACTTC,CASSPEGVGQISLGNIQYF
.,TRBJ2-1,TRBV15,.,TGTGCCACCAGCAGAGATAGGGCCTACAATGAGCAGTTCTTC,CATSRDRAYNEQFF
many,TRBJ2-1,TRBV20-1,.,TGCAGTGCGTGGAGGGGAGCGGGTCCGTCCAATGAGCAGTTCTTC,CSAWRGAGPSNEQFF
few,TRBJ2-5,TRBV24-1,.,TGTGCCACCAGTGATACAGGGAAAGAGACCCAGTACTTC,CATSDTGKETQYF
.,TRBJ1-1,TRBV28,.,TGTGCCAGCAGTTTAACCGGGACGGAAGCTGAAGCTTTCTTT,CASSLTGTEAEAFF
many,TRBJ2-3,TRBV28,TRBD2,TGTGCCAGCAGTTTAATAGCGGGAGGACGCACAGATACGCAGTATTTT,CASSLIAGGRTDTQYF
many,TRBJ2-7,TRBV6-1,TRBD2,TGTGCCAGCAGACCCCGACTAGCCGATTCTTACGAGCAGTACTTC,CASRPRLADSYEQYF
few,TRBJ1-2,TRBV14,TRBD1,TGTGCCAGCAGCCAAGGGACAGGGGTGATCGGCTACACCTTC,CASSQGTGVIGYTF